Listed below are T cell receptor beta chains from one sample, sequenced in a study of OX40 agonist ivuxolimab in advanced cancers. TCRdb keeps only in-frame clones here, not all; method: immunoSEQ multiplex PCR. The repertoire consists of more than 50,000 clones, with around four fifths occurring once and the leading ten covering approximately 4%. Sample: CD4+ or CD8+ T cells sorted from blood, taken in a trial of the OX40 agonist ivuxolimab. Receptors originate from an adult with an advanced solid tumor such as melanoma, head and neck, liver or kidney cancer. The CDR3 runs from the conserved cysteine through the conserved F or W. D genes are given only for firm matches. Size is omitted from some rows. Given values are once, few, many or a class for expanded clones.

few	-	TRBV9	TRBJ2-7	TGTGCCAGCAGCGTAAGTCAGGGCTCCTACGAGCAGTACTTC	CASSVSQGSYEQYF
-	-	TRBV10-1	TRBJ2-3	TGCGCCAGCAGTGAGTCTTTCGCAGATACGCAGTATTTT	CASSESFADTQYF
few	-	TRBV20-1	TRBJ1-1	TGCAGTGCTAGAGATTTGAGGGGAGCTTTCTTT	CSARDLRGAFF
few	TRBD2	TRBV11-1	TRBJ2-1	TGTGCCAGCAGCCAACCGAGCGGACTAGCGGTTTACAATGAGCAGTTCTTC	CASSQPSGLAVYNEQFF
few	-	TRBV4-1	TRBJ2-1	TGCGCCAGCAGCCAAATAGATCCCCCCGAGCAGTTCTTC	CASSQIDPPEQFF
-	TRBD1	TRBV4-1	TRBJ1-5	TGCGCCAGCAGCCAAGAAGGCAGGGGGCGGAATCAGCCCCAGCATTTT	CASSQEGRGRNQPQHF
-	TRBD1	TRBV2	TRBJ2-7	TGTGCCAGCAATGAGGGACAGGGCTACGAGCAGTACTTC	CASNEGQGYEQYF
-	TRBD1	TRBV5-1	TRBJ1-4	TGCGCCAGCAGCTTGCCTGGACAGGGGGCAACTAATGAAAAACTGTTTTTT	CASSLPGQGATNEKLFF
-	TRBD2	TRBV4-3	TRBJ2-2	TGCGCCAGCAGCCCGGGACTAGCGGGAGTTCGGGGCGGGGAGCTGTTTTTT	CASSPGLAGVRGGELFF
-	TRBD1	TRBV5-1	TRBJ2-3	TGCGCCAGCAGCTTGGGCCAGGGGGATGCAGATACGCAGTATTTT	CASSLGQGDADTQYF